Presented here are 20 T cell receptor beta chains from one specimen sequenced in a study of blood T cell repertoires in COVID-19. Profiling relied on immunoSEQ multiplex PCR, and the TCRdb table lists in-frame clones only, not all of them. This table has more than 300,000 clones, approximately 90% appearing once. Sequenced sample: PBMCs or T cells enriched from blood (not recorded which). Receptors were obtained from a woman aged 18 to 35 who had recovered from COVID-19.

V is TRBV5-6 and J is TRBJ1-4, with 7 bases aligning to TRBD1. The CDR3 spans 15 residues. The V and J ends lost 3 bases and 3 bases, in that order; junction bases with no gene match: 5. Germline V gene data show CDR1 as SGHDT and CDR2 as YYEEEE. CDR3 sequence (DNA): TGTGCCAGCAGCTCCCCCGGGACAGCTAATGAAAAACTGTTTTTT. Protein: CASSSPGTANEKLFF.

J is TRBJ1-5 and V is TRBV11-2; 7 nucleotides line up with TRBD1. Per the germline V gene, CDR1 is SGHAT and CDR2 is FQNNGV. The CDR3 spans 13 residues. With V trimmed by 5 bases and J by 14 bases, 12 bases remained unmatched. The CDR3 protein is CASSLTLSGTEHF. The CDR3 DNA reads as TGTGCCAGCAGCCTCACTTTATCCGGGACAGAGCATTTT.

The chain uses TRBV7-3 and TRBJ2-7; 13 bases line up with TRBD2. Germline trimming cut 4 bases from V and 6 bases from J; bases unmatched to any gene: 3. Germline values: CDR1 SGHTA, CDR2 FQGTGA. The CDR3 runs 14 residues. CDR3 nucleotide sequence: TGTGCCAGCAGCTCAGGACTAGCGGGGGCCGAGCAGTACTTC. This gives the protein CASSSGLAGAEQYF.

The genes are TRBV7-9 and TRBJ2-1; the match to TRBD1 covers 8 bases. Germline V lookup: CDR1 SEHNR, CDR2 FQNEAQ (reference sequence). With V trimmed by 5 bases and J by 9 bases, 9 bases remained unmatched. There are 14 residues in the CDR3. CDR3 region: CASSPRQGFGEQFF. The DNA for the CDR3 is TGTGCCAGCAGCCCCCGACAGGGGTTTGGTGAGCAGTTCTTC. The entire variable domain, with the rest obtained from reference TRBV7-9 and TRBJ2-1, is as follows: DTGVSQNPRHKITKRGQNVTFRCDPISEHNRLYWYRQTLGQGPEFLTYFQNEAQLEKSRLLSDRFSAERPKGSFSTLEIQRTEQGDSAMYLCASSPRQGFGEQFFGPGTRLTVL.

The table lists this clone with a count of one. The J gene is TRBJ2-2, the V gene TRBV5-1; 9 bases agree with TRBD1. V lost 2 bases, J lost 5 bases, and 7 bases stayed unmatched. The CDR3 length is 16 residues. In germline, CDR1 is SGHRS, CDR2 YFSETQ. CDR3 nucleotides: TGCGCCAGCAGCTTACAGGGGGCGGCTGTGACCGGGGAGCTGTTTTTT. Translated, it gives CASSLQGAAVTGELFF.

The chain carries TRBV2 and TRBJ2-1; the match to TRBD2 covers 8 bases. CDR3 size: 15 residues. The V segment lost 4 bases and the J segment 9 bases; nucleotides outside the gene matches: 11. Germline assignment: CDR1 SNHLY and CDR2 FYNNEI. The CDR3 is CASSGGGLAPGEQFF. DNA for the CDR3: TGTGCCAGCAGTGGCGGGGGGCTAGCCCCCGGTGAGCAGTTCTTC.

The DNA for the CDR3 is TGCGCCAGCAGCCCTATAACAGGGCCCACCGGGGAGCTGTTTTTT. Encoded protein: CASSPITGPTGELFF. This chain connects TRBV5-1 to TRBJ2-2, with D perhaps TRBD1 (6 bases). V was shortened by 4 bases and J by 4 bases, with 14 bases between the two germline ends. The CDR3 extends over 15 amino acids. Germline values: CDR1 SGHRS, CDR2 YFSETQ. Full variable domain (rest looked up from reference TRBV5-1 and TRBJ2-2): KAGVTQTPRYLIKTRGQQVTLSCSPISGHRSVSWYQQTPGQGLQFLFEYFSETQRNKGNFPGRFSGRQFSNSRSEMNVSTLELGDSALYLCASSPITGPTGELFFGEGSRLTVL.

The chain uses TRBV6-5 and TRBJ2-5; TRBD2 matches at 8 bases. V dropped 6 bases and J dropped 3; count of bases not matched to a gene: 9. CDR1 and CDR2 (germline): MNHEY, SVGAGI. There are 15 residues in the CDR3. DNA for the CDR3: TGTGCCAGCAGAGACCGTAGCGGGGCCAAAGAGACCCAGTACTTC. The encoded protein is CASRDRSGAKETQYF.

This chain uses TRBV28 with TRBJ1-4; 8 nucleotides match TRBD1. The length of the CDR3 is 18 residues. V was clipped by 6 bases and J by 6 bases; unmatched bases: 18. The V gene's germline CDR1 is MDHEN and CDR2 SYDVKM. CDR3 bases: TGTGCCAGCAGCAGGGGGAGGACAGGGTCCAAATTCGATGAAAAACTGTTTTTT. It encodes CASSRGRTGSKFDEKLFF.

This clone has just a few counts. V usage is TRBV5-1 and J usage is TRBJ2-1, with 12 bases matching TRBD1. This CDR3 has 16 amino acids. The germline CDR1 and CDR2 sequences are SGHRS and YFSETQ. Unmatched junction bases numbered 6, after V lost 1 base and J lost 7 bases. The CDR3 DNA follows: TGCGCCAGCAGCTTGTCCGGGACAGGGGGCTGGAATGAGCAGTTCTTC. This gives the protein CASSLSGTGGWNEQFF.

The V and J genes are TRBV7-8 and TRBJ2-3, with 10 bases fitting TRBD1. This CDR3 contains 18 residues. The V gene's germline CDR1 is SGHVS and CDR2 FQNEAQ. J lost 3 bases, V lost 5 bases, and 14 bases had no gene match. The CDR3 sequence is CASSRRNLGQGKTDTQYF. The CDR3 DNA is TGTGCCAGCAGCCGTAGAAACTTGGGACAGGGGAAAACAGATACGCAGTATTTT. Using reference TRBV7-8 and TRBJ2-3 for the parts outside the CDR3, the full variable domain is GAGVSQSPRYKVAKRGQDVALRCDPISGHVSLFWYQQALGQGPEFLTYFQNEAQLDKSGLPSDRFFAERPEGSVSTLKIQRTQQEDSAVYLCASSRRNLGQGKTDTQYFGPGTRLTVL.

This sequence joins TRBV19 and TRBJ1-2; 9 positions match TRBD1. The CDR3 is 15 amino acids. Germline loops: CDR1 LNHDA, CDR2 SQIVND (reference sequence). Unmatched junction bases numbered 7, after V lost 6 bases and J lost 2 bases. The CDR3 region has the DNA TGTGCCAGTAGAACGTCCGGGACAGGGAACTATGGCTACACCTTC. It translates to CASRTSGTGNYGYTF.

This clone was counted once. CDR3 nucleotides: TGTGCCAGCTCAGCCGGGATCTTGAGCAATCAGCCCCAGCATTTT. Translated, it gives CASSAGILSNQPQHF. The V gene is TRBV18, the J gene TRBJ1-5, with D unresolved. The CDR3 length is 15 residues. Germline CDR1 is KGHSH and CDR2 is LQKENI. V lost 5 bases and J lost 1, with 12 bases in between.

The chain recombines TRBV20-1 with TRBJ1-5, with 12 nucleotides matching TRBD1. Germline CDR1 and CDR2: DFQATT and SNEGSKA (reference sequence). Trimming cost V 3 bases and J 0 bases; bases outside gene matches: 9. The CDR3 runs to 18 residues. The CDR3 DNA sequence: TGCAGTGCTAGTCCTCGGGACAGGGGGCCGCGTAGCAATCAGCCCCAGCATTTT. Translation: CSASPRDRGPRSNQPQHF.

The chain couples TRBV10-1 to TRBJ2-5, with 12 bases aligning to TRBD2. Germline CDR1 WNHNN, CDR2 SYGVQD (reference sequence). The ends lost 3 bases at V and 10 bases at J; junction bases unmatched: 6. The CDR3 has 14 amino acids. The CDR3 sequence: CASSEGLAGRGQYF. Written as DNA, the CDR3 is TGCGCCAGCAGTGAAGGACTAGCGGGACGCGGCCAGTACTTC.

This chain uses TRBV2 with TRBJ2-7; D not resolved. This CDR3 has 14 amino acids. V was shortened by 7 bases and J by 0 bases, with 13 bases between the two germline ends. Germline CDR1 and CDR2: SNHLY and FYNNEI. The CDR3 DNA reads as TGTGCCAGCAAAGATTCACAGCACTCCTACGAGCAGTACTTC. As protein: CASKDSQHSYEQYF.

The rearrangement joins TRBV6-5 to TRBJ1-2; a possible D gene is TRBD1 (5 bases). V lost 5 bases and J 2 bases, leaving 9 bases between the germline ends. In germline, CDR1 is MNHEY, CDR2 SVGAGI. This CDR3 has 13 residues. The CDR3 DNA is TGTGCCAGCAGTCAGCGGGGCAACTATGGCTACACCTTC. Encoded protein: CASSQRGNYGYTF.

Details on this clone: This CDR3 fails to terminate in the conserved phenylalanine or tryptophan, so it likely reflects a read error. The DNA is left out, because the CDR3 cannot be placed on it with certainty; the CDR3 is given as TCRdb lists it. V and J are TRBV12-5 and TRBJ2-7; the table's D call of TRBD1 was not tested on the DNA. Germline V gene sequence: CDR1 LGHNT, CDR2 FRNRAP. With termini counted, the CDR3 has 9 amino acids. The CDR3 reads CASGPTTGN.

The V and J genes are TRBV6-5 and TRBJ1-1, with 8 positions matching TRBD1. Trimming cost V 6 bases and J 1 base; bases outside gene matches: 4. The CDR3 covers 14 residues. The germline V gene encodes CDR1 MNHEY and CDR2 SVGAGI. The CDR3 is CASRGQAGNTEAFF. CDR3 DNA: TGTGCCAGCAGGGGACAGGCGGGGAACACTGAAGCTTTCTTT.

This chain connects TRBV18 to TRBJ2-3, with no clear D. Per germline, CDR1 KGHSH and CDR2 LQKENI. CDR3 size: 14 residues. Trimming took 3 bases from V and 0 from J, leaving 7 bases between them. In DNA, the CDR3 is TGTGCCAGCTCACCCGGTCTAAGCACAGATACGCAGTATTTT. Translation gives CASSPGLSTDTQYF.